One sample yielded the 8 T cell receptor beta chains listed below, sequenced in a study of blood T cell repertoires in COVID-19. Sequenced by immunoSEQ multiplex PCR; TCRdb stores in-frame clones only, minus some. Seen here are 200,000 to 300,000 clones, 81% observed once, and the top ten hold roughly 8%. The specimen was peripheral blood. These receptors were obtained from a woman over 75 with COVID-19, enrolled during active disease.

This sequence joins TRBV27 and TRBJ2-1, with TRBD2 matching 13 bases. Germline V gene data show CDR1 as MNHEY and CDR2 as SMNVEV (reference sequence). The CDR3 spans 15 residues. After removal of 2 bases from V and 10 bases from J, the junction contained 5 bases not matched to a gene. This CDR3 reads CASSLALAGGKEQFF. The CDR3 DNA sequence: TGTGCCAGCAGTTTAGCACTAGCGGGAGGGAAGGAGCAGTTCTTC.

This rearrangement joins TRBV5-6 to TRBJ1-1; a weak D match, TRBD1 (5 bases). This CDR3 is 14 amino acids long. Germline V gives CDR1 SGHDT, CDR2 YYEEEE. V dropped 2 bases and J dropped 6 bases, with 14 bases sitting between them. Written as DNA, the CDR3 is TGTGCCAGCAGCTTTAGGGGAGGGCCTCCTGAAGCTTTCTTT. Its translation is CASSFRGGPPEAFF.

This sequence joins TRBV3-1 (or the pseudogene TRBV3-2) and TRBJ2-7; 7 positions agree with TRBD1. V dropped 3 bases and J dropped 3; count of bases not matched to a gene: 5. The CDR3 is 14 residues long. Per germline, CDR1 LGHDT and CDR2 YNNKEL (reference sequence). DNA for the CDR3: TGTGCCAGCAGCCATCAGGGACAGAACTACGAGCAGTACTTC. Translating gives CASSHQGQNYEQYF.

This clone occurred once. The chain carries TRBV10-3 and TRBJ2-1; the match to TRBD2 covers 13 bases. The CDR3 length is 14 residues. V gave up 10 bases and J gave up 3 bases; unmatched junction bases: 3. CDR1 is ENHRY and CDR2 is SYGVKD in the germline V gene. CDR3 residues: CATRTSGGYNEQFF. CDR3 bases: TGTGCCACGAGGACTAGCGGGGGCTACAATGAGCAGTTCTTC.

V usage is TRBV28 and J usage is TRBJ2-7, with TRBD1 matching over 8 bases. The CDR3 contains 12 residues. The V segment lost 8 bases and the J segment 6 bases; nucleotides outside the gene matches: 6. The germline gives CDR1 MDHEN, CDR2 SYDVKM. The CDR3 is CASRTGWGEQYF. CDR3 in DNA: TGTGCCAGCCGGACAGGGTGGGGCGAGCAGTACTTC.

CDR3 bases: TGTGCCAGTAGTACCCAGGGGGACCAGCCCCAGCATTTT. Translating it yields CASSTQGDQPQHF. J is TRBJ1-5 and V is TRBV19, with TRBD1 matching 7 bases. The germline V gene encodes CDR1 LNHDA and CDR2 SQIVND (reference sequence). The V segment lost 4 bases and the J segment 7 bases; nucleotides outside the gene matches: 4. CDR3 length: 13 amino acids.

The chain carries TRBV20-1 and TRBJ1-2; unclear D gene. This CDR3 region has 17 residues. The ends were cut back, 6 bases at V and 5 bases at J, with 28 bases in the middle. In germline, CDR1 is DFQATT, CDR2 SNEGSKA (reference sequence). The CDR3 coding sequence is TGCAGTGCCAGTTCGCGGGCCACAGTGAACAAGAATTATGGCTACACCTTC. It translates to CSASSRATVNKNYGYTF.

The genes are TRBV5-4 and TRBJ2-4; 7 bases agree with TRBD2. CDR1 and CDR2 from the germline V gene are SGHNT and YYREEE (reference sequence). The CDR3 sequence is 14 residues long. J gave up 8 bases and V 4 bases, and 9 bases lay outside the gene matches. This CDR3 is CASSLRAGMDIQYF. CDR3 nucleotide sequence: TGTGCCAGCAGCCTCCGAGCGGGGATGGACATTCAGTACTTC.